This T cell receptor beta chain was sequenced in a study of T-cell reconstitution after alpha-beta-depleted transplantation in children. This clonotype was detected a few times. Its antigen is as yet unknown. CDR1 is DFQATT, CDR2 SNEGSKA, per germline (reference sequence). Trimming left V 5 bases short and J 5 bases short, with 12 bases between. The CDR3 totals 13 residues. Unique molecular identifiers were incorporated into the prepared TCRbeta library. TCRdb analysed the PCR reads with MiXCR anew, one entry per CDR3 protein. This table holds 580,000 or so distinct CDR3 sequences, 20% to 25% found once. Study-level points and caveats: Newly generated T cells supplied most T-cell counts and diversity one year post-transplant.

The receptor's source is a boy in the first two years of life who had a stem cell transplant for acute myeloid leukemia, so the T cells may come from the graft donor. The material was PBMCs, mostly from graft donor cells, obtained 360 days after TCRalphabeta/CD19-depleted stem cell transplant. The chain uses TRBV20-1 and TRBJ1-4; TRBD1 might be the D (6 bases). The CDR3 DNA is TGCAGTGCTTGGACAGACGAAAATGAAAAACTGTTTTTT. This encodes CSAWTDENEKLFF.